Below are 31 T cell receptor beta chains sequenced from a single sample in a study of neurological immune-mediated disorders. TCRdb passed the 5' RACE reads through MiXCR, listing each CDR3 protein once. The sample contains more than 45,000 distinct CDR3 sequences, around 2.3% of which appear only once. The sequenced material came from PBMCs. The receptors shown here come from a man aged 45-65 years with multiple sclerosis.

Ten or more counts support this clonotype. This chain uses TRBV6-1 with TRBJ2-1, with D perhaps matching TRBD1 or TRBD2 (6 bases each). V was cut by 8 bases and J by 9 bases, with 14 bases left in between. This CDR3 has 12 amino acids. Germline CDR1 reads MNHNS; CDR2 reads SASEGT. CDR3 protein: CASSRRGIEQFF. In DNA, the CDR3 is TGTGCCAGCTCCCGGAGGGGGATTGAGCAGTTCTTC.

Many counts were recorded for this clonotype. The CDR3 spells CSASRLAGGIQETQYF. The DNA for the CDR3 is TGCAGTGCTAGTCGGCTAGCGGGGGGGATCCAAGAGACCCAGTACTTC. The chain has TRBV20-1 and TRBJ2-5, with 12 bases that match TRBD2. Trimming removed 3 bases from V and 1 base from J; junction bases left unmatched: 6. The length of the CDR3 is 16 residues. The germline V gene has CDR1 DFQATT and CDR2 SNEGSKA (reference sequence).

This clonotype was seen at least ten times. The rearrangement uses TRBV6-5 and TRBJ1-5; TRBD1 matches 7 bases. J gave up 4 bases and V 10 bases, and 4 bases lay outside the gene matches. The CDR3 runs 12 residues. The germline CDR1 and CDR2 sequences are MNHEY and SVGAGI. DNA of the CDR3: TGTGCCACCAGGGGGGCTAATCAGCCCCAGCATTTT. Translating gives CATRGANQPQHF.

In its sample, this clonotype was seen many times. The CDR3 DNA is TGTGCCACCAGCAGTTCATACGAGACCCCTAACTATGGCTACACCTTC. Protein product: CATSSSYETPNYGYTF. J is TRBJ1-2 and V is TRBV15; D not resolved. The CDR3 contains 16 residues. With 3 bases removed from V and 0 bases from J, the gap between germline ends came to 14 bases. Germline V gene sequence: CDR1 LNHNV, CDR2 YYDKDF (reference sequence). Variable domain in full (rest from reference TRBV15 and TRBJ1-2): DAMVIQNPRYQVTQFGKPVTLSCSQTLNHNVMYWYQQKSSQAPKLLFHYYDKDFNNEADTPDNFQSRRPNTSFCFLDIRSPGLGDTAMYLCATSSSYETPNYGYTFGSGTRLTVV.

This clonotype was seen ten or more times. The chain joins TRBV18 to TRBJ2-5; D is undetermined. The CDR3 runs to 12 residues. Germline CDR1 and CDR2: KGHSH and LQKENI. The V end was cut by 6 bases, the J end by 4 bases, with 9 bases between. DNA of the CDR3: TGTGCCAGCTCCCCCAGACGAGAGACCCAGTACTTC. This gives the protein CASSPRRETQYF.

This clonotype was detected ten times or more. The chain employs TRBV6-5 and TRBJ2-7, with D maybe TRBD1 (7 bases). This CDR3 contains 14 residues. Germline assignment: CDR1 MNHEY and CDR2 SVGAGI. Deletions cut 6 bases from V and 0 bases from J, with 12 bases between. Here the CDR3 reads CASRRGQNSYEQYF. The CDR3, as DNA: TGTGCCAGCAGGCGGGGACAGAACTCCTACGAGCAGTACTTC.

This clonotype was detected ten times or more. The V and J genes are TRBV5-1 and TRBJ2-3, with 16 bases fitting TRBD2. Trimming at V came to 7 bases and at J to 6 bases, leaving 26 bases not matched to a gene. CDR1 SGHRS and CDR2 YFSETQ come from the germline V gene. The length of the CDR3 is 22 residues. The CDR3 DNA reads TGCGCCAGCGCCCCGTCATCCCCGGGACTAGCGGGGGGGTTTTGGCAAACGGATACGCAGTATTTT. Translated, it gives CASAPSSPGLAGGFWQTDTQYF.

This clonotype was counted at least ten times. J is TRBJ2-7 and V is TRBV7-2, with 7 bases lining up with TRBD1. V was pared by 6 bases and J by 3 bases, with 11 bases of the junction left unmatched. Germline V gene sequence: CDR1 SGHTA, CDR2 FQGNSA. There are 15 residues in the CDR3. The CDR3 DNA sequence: TGTGCCAGCAGACCGAACAGGGGAAGGCTCTACGAGCAGTACTTC. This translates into CASRPNRGRLYEQYF.

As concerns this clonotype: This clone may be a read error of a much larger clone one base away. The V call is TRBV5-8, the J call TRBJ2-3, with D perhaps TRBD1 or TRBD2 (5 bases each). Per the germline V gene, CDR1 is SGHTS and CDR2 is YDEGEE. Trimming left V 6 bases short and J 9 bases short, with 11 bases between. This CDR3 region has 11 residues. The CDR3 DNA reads TGTGCCAGCACCGGGGCCGACACGCAGTATTTT. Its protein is CASTGADTQYF.

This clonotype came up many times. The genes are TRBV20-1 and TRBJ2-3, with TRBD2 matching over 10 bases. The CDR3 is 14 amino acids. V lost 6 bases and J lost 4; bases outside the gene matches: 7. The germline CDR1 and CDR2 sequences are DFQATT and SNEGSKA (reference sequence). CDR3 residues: CSANSGGRADTQYF. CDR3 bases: TGCAGTGCAAATAGCGGGGGGAGGGCAGATACGCAGTATTTT.

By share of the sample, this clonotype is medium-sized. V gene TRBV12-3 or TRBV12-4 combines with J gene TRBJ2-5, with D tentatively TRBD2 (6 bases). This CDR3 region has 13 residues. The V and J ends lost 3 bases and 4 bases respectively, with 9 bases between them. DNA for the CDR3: TGTGCCAGCAGTTTTACGGAGGGAGAGACCCAGTACTTC. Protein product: CASSFTEGETQYF.

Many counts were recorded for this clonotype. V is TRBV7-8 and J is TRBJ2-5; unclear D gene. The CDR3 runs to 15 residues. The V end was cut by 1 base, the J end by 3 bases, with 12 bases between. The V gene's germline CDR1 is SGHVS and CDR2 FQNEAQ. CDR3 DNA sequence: TGTGCCAGCAGCTTAGGCTACAGAGAAAAAGAGACCCAGTACTTC. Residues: CASSLGYREKETQYF. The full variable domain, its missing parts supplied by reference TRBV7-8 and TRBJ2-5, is GAGVSQSPRYKVAKRGQDVALRCDPISGHVSLFWYQQALGQGPEFLTYFQNEAQLDKSGLPSDRFFAERPEGSVSTLKIQRTQQEDSAVYLCASSLGYREKETQYFGPGTRLLVL.

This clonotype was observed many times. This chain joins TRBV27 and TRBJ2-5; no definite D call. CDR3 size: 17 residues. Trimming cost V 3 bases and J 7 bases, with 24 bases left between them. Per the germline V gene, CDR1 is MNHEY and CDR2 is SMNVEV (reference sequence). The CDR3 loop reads CASSFSRNWQILGTQYF. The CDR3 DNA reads TGTGCCAGCAGTTTCTCCCGGAATTGGCAGATCCTCGGGACCCAGTACTTC.

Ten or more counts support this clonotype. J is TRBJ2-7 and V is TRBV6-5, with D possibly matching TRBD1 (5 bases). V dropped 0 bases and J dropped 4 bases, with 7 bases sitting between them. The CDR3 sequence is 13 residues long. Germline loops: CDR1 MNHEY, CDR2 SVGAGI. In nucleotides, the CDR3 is TGTGCCAGCAGTTACTCTCAGGGTTACGAGCAGTACTTC. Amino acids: CASSYSQGYEQYF.

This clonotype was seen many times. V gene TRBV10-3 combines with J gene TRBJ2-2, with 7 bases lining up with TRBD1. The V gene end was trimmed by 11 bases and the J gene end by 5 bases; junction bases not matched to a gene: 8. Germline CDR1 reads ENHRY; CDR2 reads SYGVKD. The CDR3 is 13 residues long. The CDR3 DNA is TGTGCCTTCCGGACAGGAGGAACCGGGGAGCTGTTTTTT. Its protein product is CAFRTGGTGELFF.

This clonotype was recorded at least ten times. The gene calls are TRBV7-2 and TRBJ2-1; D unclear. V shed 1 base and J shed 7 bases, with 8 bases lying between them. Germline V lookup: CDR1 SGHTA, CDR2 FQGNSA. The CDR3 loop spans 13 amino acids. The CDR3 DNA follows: TGTGCCAGCAGCTTAGGTCCGGTAAATGAGCAGTTCTTC. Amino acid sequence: CASSLGPVNEQFF.

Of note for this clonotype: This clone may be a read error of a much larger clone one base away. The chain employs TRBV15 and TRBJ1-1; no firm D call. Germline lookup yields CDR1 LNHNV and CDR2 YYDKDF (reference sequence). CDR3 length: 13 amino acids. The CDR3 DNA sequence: TGTGCCAACAGCAGGACCGTTAACACTGAAGCTTTCTTT. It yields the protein CANSRTVNTEAFF.

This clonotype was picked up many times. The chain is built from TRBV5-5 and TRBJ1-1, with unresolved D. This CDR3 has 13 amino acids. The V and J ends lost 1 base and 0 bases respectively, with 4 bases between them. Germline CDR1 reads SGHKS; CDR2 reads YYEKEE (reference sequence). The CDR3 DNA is TGTGCCAGCAGCTTGATGATGAACACTGAAGCTTTCTTT. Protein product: CASSLMMNTEAFF.

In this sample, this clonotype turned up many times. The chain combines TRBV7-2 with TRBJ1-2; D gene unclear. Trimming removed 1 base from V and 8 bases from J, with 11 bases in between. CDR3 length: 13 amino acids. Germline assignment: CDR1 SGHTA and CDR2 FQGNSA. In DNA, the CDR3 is TGTGCCAGCAGCTTAGTTTCTGCGGGAGGCTACACCTTC. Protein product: CASSLVSAGGYTF.

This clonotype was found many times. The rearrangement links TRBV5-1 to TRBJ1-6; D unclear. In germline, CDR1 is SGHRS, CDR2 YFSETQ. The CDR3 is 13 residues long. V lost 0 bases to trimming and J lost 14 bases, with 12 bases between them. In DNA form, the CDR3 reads TGCGCCAGCAGCTTGGATGGCCGTCTAGCCCTCCACTTT. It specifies CASSLDGRLALHF.

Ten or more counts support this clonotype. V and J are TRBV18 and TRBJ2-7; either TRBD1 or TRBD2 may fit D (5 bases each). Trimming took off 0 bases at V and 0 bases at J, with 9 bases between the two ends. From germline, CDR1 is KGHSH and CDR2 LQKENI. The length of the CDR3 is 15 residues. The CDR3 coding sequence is TGTGCCAGCTCACCACCTGGGGGTAGCTCCTACGAGCAGTACTTC. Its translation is CASSPPGGSSYEQYF.

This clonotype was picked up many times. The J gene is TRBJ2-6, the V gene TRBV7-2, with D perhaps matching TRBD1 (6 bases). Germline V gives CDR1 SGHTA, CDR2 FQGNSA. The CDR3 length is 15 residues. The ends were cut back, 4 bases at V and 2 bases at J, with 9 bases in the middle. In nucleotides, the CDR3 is TGTGCCAGCAGCTCGGGGACAACTGGGGCCAACGTCCTGACTTTC. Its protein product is CASSSGTTGANVLTF.

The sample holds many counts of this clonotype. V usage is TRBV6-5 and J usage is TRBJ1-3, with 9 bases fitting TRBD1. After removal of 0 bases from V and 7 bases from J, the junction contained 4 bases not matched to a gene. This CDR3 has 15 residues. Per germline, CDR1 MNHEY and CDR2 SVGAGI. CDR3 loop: CASSYSTGGLNTIYF. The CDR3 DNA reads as TGTGCCAGCAGTTACTCGACAGGGGGTTTGAACACCATATATTTT.

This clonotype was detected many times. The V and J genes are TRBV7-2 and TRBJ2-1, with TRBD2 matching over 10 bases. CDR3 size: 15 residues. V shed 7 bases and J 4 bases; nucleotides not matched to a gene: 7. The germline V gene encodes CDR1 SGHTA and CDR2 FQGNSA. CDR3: CASTLTSGYYNEQFF. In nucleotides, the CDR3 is TGTGCCAGCACCCTGACTAGCGGGTATTACAATGAGCAGTTCTTC.

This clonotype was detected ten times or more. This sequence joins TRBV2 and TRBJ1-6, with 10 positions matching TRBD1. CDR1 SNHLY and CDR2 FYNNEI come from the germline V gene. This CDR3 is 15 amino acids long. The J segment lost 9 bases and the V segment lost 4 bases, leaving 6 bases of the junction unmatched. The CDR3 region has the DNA TGTGCCAGCAGTGCTTTGGACAGGGGGACTTCACCCCTCCACTTT. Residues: CASSALDRGTSPLHF.

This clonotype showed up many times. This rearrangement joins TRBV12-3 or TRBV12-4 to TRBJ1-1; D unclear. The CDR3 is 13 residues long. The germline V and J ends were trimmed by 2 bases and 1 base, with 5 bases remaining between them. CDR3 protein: CASSLSWNTEAFF. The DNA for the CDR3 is TGTGCCAGCAGTTTAAGCTGGAACACTGAAGCTTTCTTT.

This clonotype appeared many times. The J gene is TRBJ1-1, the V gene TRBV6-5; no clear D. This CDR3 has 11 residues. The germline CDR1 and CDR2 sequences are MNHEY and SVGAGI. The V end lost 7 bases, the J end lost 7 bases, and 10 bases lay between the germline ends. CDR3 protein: CASTKGNEAFF. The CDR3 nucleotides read TGTGCCAGCACCAAAGGTAATGAAGCTTTCTTT.

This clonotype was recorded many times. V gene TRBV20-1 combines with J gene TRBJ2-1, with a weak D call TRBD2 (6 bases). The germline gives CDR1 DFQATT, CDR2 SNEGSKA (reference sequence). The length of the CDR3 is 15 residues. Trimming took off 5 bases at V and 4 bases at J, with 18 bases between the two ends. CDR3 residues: CSARTTLGIYNEQFF. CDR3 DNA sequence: TGCAGTGCTCGGACTACCCTAGGCATATACAATGAGCAGTTCTTC.

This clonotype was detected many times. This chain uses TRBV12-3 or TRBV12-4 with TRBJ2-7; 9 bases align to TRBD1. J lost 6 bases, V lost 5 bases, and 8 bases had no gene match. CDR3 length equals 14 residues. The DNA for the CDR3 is TGTGCCAGCAGTCTGGACAGGGGAATTAGCGAGCAGTACTTC. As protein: CASSLDRGISEQYF.

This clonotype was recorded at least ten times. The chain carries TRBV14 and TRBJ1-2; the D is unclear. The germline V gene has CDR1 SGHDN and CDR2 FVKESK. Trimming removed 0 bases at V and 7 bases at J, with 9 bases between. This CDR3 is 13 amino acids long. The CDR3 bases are TGTGCCAGCAGCCAAGATCTCGGGATTGGCTACACCTTC. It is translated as CASSQDLGIGYTF. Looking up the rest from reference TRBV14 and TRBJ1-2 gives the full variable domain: EAGVTQFPSHSVIEKGQTVTLRCDPISGHDNLYWYRRVMGKEIKFLLHFVKESKQDESGMPNNRFLAERTGGTYSTLKVQPAELEDSGVYFCASSQDLGIGYTFGSGTRLTVV.

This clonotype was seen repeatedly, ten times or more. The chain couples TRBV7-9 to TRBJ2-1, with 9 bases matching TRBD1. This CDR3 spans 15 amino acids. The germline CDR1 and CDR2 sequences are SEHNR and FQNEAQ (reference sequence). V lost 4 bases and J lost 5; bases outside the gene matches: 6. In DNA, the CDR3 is TGTGCCAGCAGCTCGCCCGGGACAGGGAACAATGAGCAGTTCTTC. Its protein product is CASSSPGTGNNEQFF.